The 24 T cell receptor beta chains below were found in one sample sequenced in a study of shared clonotypes between healthy human individuals. Some clones are missing from TCRdb's copy, which holds only in-frame ones; the method was immunoSEQ multiplex PCR. The sample records fewer than 1 million clones, roughly 96% being singletons. CD45RO-negative, CCR7-selected cells formed the naive CD8 fraction, which excluded terminally differentiated effector memory CD45RA+ cells. Sequencing was carried out using naive CD8+ T cells sorted from blood. The receptor source for this set is a man between 25 and 39 years old in good health.

This chain uses TRBV7-9 with TRBJ1-2; the D gene is possibly TRBD1 (5 bases). Trimming pared 1 base from V and 8 bases from J, leaving 14 bases between. The CDR3 spans 14 residues. Germline V lookup: CDR1 SEHNR, CDR2 FQNEAQ (reference sequence). The CDR3 protein is CASSLGIGGDGYTF. CDR3 DNA sequence: TGTGCCAGCAGCTTAGGTATCGGAGGGGACGGCTACACCTTC. Drawing the rest from reference TRBV7-9 and TRBJ1-2, the complete variable domain is DTGVSQNPRHKITKRGQNVTFRCDPISEHNRLYWYRQTLGQGPEFLTYFQNEAQLEKSRLLSDRFSAERPKGSFSTLEIQRTEQGDSAMYLCASSLGIGGDGYTFGSGTRLTVV.

This clone was seen a single time. This chain uses TRBV5-1 with TRBJ2-2, with 13 bases lining up with TRBD2. This CDR3 has 17 amino acids. Germline loops: CDR1 SGHRS, CDR2 YFSETQ. V shed 2 bases, J shed 3 bases, and the junction held 4 bases outside the gene matches. The CDR3 here is CASSFGLAGVHTGELFF. CDR3 nucleotide sequence: TGCGCCAGCAGCTTCGGACTAGCGGGAGTTCACACCGGGGAGCTGTTTTTT.

The V and J genes are TRBV11-2 and TRBJ2-7; D not resolved. V lost 1 base and J 3 bases, leaving 10 bases between the germline ends. The CDR3 extends over 14 amino acids. Germline V CDR1 and CDR2: SGHAT, FQNNGV. The CDR3 protein is CASSLAFFGYEQYF. CDR3 coding DNA: TGTGCCAGCAGCTTAGCTTTTTTCGGCTACGAGCAGTACTTC. The whole variable domain, filled in from reference TRBV11-2 and TRBJ2-7, reads EAGVAQSPRYKIIEKRQSVAFWCNPISGHATLYWYQQILGQGPKLLIQFQNNGVVDDSQLPKDRFSAERLKGVDSTLKIQPAKLEDSAVYLCASSLAFFGYEQYFGPGTRLTVT.

The gene calls are TRBV5-4 and TRBJ2-1, with TRBD2 matching over 14 bases. The germline CDR1 and CDR2 sequences are SGHNT and YYREEE (reference sequence). This CDR3 is built from 16 residues. V gave up 4 bases and J gave up 8 bases; unmatched junction bases: 8. The CDR3 DNA reads TGTGCCAGCAGCCTCCGGACTAGCGGGAGGTTCGATGAGCAGTTCTTC. Amino acid sequence: CASSLRTSGRFDEQFF.

The gene calls are TRBV13 and TRBJ2-7, with 9 bases aligning to TRBD1. The germline gives CDR1 PRHDT, CDR2 FYEKMQ (reference sequence). Trimming removed 3 bases from V and 7 bases from J; junction bases left unmatched: 10. The CDR3 totals 15 residues. CDR3 DNA sequence: TGTGCCAGCAGCTTGTCCGGGACAGGGTTTATGGAGCAGTACTTC. Translation gives CASSLSGTGFMEQYF.

In nucleotides, the CDR3 is TGCGCCAGCAGCCAAGGACAGCTTAGCAATCAGCCCCAGCATTTT. Translated: CASSQGQLSNQPQHF. This chain joins TRBV4-1 and TRBJ1-5; TRBD1 is a possible D gene (5 bases). The CDR3 totals 15 residues. CDR1 and CDR2 (germline): MGHRA, YSYEKL. Trimming took off 1 base at V and 0 bases at J, with 7 bases between the two ends.

CDR3 region: CSVEDAGVNIQYF. CDR3 nucleotide sequence: TGCAGCGTTGAAGATGCGGGAGTAAACATTCAGTACTTC. V gene TRBV29-1 combines with J gene TRBJ2-4, with 7 bases lining up with TRBD2. Germline V gene sequence: CDR1 SQVTM, CDR2 ANQGSEA. Trimming at V came to 0 bases and at J to 6 bases, leaving 2 bases not matched to a gene. The CDR3 covers 13 residues.

The rearrangement joins TRBV4-3 to TRBJ2-1; a possible D gene is TRBD2 (6 bases). V shed 8 bases and J shed 3 bases, with 17 bases lying between them. Germline CDR1 is LGHNA and CDR2 is YSLEER. This CDR3 contains 15 residues. As DNA, the CDR3 is TGCGCCAGCTCCCCGACTAGAGATAACTACAATGAGCAGTTCTTC. It translates to CASSPTRDNYNEQFF.

In nucleotides, the CDR3 is TGTGCCAGCAGCTCCCAGGGGGCGGGTGAAAAACTGTTTTTT. Translated: CASSSQGAGEKLFF. The chain has TRBV7-9 and TRBJ1-4; 8 bases map to TRBD1. The CDR3 is 14 amino acids. Losses at the gene ends were 4 bases for V and 7 bases for J; bases not matched to a gene: 5. CDR1 is SEHNR and CDR2 is FQNEAQ in the germline V gene (reference sequence).

CDR3 region: CASKPGLYEQYF. The CDR3, as DNA: TGTGCCAGCAAGCCGGGGTTGTACGAGCAGTACTTC. The V call is TRBV28, the J call TRBJ2-7, with a tentative D call TRBD2 (5 bases). The germline V and J ends were trimmed by 7 bases and 4 bases, with 11 bases remaining between them. Germline V gene data show CDR1 as MDHEN and CDR2 as SYDVKM. There are 12 residues in the CDR3.

This clone appeared a single time. V usage is TRBV7-9 and J usage is TRBJ2-7; 11 nucleotides align to TRBD2. J lost 3 bases, V lost 5 bases, and 6 bases had no gene match. The CDR3 has 15 amino acids. The germline gives CDR1 SEHNR, CDR2 FQNEAQ (reference sequence). This CDR3 reads CASSPETSGDYEQYF. The CDR3 DNA reads TGTGCCAGCAGCCCTGAGACTAGCGGGGACTACGAGCAGTACTTC.

CDR3: CASSSGRVLETQYF. CDR3 DNA sequence: TGTGCCAGCAGTTCCGGGCGGGTTTTAGAGACCCAGTACTTC. The chain uses TRBV28 and TRBJ2-5; D might be TRBD2 (5 bases). Trimming pared 4 bases from V and 4 bases from J, leaving 13 bases between. The CDR3 spans 14 residues. Per the germline V gene, CDR1 is MDHEN and CDR2 is SYDVKM.

This clone has just one count. V is TRBV29-1 and J is TRBJ2-3, with TRBD2 matching 9 bases. This CDR3 is built from 15 residues. From germline, CDR1 is SQVTM and CDR2 ANQGSEA. The J segment lost 4 bases and the V segment lost 6 bases, leaving 11 bases of the junction unmatched. The CDR3 DNA is TGCAGCGTCCTGAGCGCGGGAGGGCTAGCAGATACGCAGTATTTT. Amino acid sequence: CSVLSAGGLADTQYF.

This chain links TRBV2 with TRBJ2-7; TRBD2 matches 10 bases. CDR3 length equals 15 residues. The germline gives CDR1 SNHLY, CDR2 FYNNEI. Trimming at V came to 6 bases and at J to 3 bases, leaving 8 bases not matched to a gene. The CDR3 is CASRATSGTLYEQYF. The CDR3, as DNA: TGTGCCAGCAGGGCTACTAGCGGGACGCTCTACGAGCAGTACTTC. Combining the CDR3 with reference TRBV2 and TRBJ2-7 gives the whole variable domain EPEVTQTPSHQVTQMGQEVILRCVPISNHLYFYWYRQILGQKVEFLVSFYNNEISEKSEIFDDQFSVERPDGSNFTLKIRSTKLEDSAMYFCASRATSGTLYEQYFGPGTRLTVT.

This rearrangement joins TRBV6-6 to TRBJ2-1; D is unresolved. Germline V gives CDR1 MNHNY, CDR2 SVGAGI (reference sequence). CDR3 length: 14 residues. V dropped 5 bases and J dropped 6 bases, with 14 bases sitting between them. In DNA form, the CDR3 reads TGTGCCAGCAGTCCATCCGTGACACGCAATGAGCAGTTCTTC. Translated: CASSPSVTRNEQFF.

The J gene is TRBJ2-2, the V gene TRBV6-5, with D hard to call. The V end was cut by 0 bases, the J end by 7 bases, with 6 bases between. The germline CDR1 and CDR2 sequences are MNHEY and SVGAGI. This CDR3 comprises 13 residues. The CDR3 loop is CASSYSIGGELFF. In nucleotides, the CDR3 is TGTGCCAGCAGTTACTCGATTGGCGGGGAGCTGTTTTTT.

The chain uses TRBV5-1 and TRBJ2-7; weak D call: TRBD2 (6 bases). The CDR3 is made up of 15 amino acids. CDR1 and CDR2 (germline): SGHRS, YFSETQ. V was shortened by 4 bases and J by 0 bases, with 14 bases between the two germline ends. The CDR3 nucleotides are TGCGCCAGCAGCCTCTATAGCGGTAGCTCCTACGAGCAGTACTTC. Translated: CASSLYSGSSYEQYF. Complete variable domain (other parts from reference TRBV5-1 and TRBJ2-7): KAGVTQTPRYLIKTRGQQVTLSCSPISGHRSVSWYQQTPGQGLQFLFEYFSETQRNKGNFPGRFSGRQFSNSRSEMNVSTLELGDSALYLCASSLYSGSSYEQYFGPGTRLTVT.

The V and J genes are TRBV7-8 and TRBJ1-3, with D possibly TRBD1 on 5 matching bases. This CDR3 spans 19 amino acids. CDR1 SGHVS and CDR2 FQNEAQ come from the germline V gene. V dropped 0 bases and J dropped 0 bases, with 18 bases sitting between them. The CDR3 protein is CASSLARAFVELSGNTIYF. DNA of the CDR3: TGTGCCAGCAGCTTAGCCAGGGCATTCGTGGAGCTCTCTGGAAACACCATATATTTT.

The chain joins TRBV6-5 to TRBJ2-1; 8 bases fit TRBD1. The germline V gene has CDR1 MNHEY and CDR2 SVGAGI. This CDR3 comprises 15 residues. V lost 6 bases to trimming and J lost 3 bases; unmatched junction nucleotides: 7. CDR3 bases: TGTGCCAGCAGACCACAGGGGGGACTCTACAATGAGCAGTTCTTC. It translates to CASRPQGGLYNEQFF.

The rearrangement joins TRBV11-2 to TRBJ1-1; perhaps TRBD1 as D (5 bases). Germline-derived CDR1 and CDR2 are SGHAT and FQNNGV. This CDR3 is 15 amino acids long. V was clipped by 1 base and J by 7 bases, with 16 bases between them. As DNA, the CDR3 is TGTGCCAGCAGCTTAGTTTTGTCTAGAGGGGATGAAGCTTTCTTT. It translates to CASSLVLSRGDEAFF.

The gene calls are TRBV28 and TRBJ2-1; a possible D gene is TRBD2 (5 bases). V was cut by 4 bases and J by 8 bases, with 21 bases left in between. Germline CDR1 and CDR2: MDHEN and SYDVKM. This CDR3 region has 16 residues. The CDR3 region has the DNA TGTGCCAGCAGTTCCCCCTGGGCTAGCTCCCGCGATGAGCAGTTCTTC. It translates to CASSSPWASSRDEQFF.

This sequence joins TRBV27 and TRBJ1-5; possibly TRBD1 for D (6 bases). Germline assignment: CDR1 MNHEY and CDR2 SMNVEV (reference sequence). This CDR3 has 14 amino acids. V dropped 5 bases and J dropped 5 bases, with 13 bases sitting between them. The CDR3: CASSVTGPHQPQHF. The CDR3 DNA sequence: TGTGCCAGCAGTGTCACAGGGCCCCATCAGCCCCAGCATTTT.

The gene calls are TRBV9 and TRBJ2-5; 11 bases are a match to TRBD2. CDR3 length equals 15 residues. The germline gives CDR1 SGDLS, CDR2 YYNGEE. The trim removed 3 bases at V and 1 base at J, leaving 2 bases unmatched. CDR3 nucleotide sequence: TGTGCCAGCAGCGCCGGGACTAGCGGCCAAGAGACCCAGTACTTC. It specifies CASSAGTSGQETQYF. The full variable domain, with the rest looked up from reference TRBV9 and TRBJ2-5, is DSGVTQTPKHLITATGQRVTLRCSPRSGDLSVYWYQQSLDQGLQFLIQYYNGEERAKGNILERFSAQQFPDLHSELNLSSLELGDSALYFCASSAGTSGQETQYFGPGTRLLVL.

V gene TRBV10-1 combines with J gene TRBJ2-5; D gene unclear. CDR1 and CDR2 (germline): WNHNN, SYGVQD (reference sequence). Trimming removed 2 bases at V and 2 bases at J, with 9 bases between. This CDR3 contains 14 residues. CDR3 sequence reads: CASSERLDQETQYF. In DNA, the CDR3 is TGCGCCAGCAGTGAGCGGCTAGATCAAGAGACCCAGTACTTC.